This T cell receptor beta chain appears in the sequencing data of a study of T-cell memory formation after mild COVID-19. The germline V gene encodes CDR1 MNHNY and CDR2 SVGAGI (reference sequence). V dropped 7 bases and J dropped 0 bases, with 7 bases sitting between them. The CDR3 is made up of 13 amino acids. Details on this clonotype: Its cognate antigen is unknown.

TCRdb recomputed calls from the 5' RACE reads with MiXCR, one row per CDR3 protein. Of under 200,000 distinct CDR3 sequences detected, about an eighth appear once; the ten largest clones hold roughly 3.3%. Findings and limits, study-wide: Day 15 to 85 contracting clones showed balanced CD4/CD8; later expanders leaned CD4+. Specificity for SARS-CoV-2 was not confirmed among the second-wave clones peaking on day 37. Clones which contracted sat mainly in CM and EM if CD4+, and in EMRA if CD8+.

Sequenced: PBMCs or a T cell subset sorted from them (not recorded which). The sequence was collected from a man between 18 and 35 years old who had mild COVID-19 (a few samples of this study predate the infection). Cell type and time point are not known. This chain links TRBV6-6 with TRBJ1-5; D not resolved. DNA for the CDR3: TGTGCCAGCACCCCTTATAGCAATCAGCCCCAGCATTTT. Its translation is CASTPYSNQPQHF.